A selection of T cell receptor beta chains follows, all from one sample in a study of T cells in Graves' hyperthyroidism and ophthalmopathy. TCRdb fed the multiplex PCR reads into MiXCR, producing one record per CDR3 protein. Altogether about 520,000 distinct CDR3 sequences are present, less than 25% being singletons, with the ten largest covering approximately 26%. The sequenced sample was blood. The source of these receptors is a man between 18 and 29 years old with Graves' hyperthyroidism. Each CDR3 is given with its conserved first and last residue. Each record gives: V gene, D gene, clone size, J gene, CDR3 protein, CDR3 DNA. The D gene is left open where the match is weak. A row's size may be missing; if present it is once, few, many or a size class.

>TRBV7-2|NA|NA|TRBJ1-1
CASSFRGDLNTEAFF
TGTGCCAGCAGCTTCCGGGGCGATCTAAACACTGAAGCTTTCTTT
>TRBV6-1|NA|NA|TRBJ2-7
CASSPGTVSEQYF
TGTGCCAGCAGTCCCGGGACGGTGTCTGAGCAGTACTTC
>TRBV28|NA|many|TRBJ1-2
CASSLGGLTNYGYTF
TGTGCCAGCAGTCTCGGGGGGCTCACTAACTATGGCTACACCTTC
>TRBV3-1|NA|NA|TRBJ1-6
CASSQPPSPLHF
TGTGCCAGCAGCCAACCCCCTTCACCCCTCCACTTT
>TRBV12-3/TRBV12-4|NA|many|TRBJ1-1
CASSPGMNTEAFF
TGTGCCAGCAGTCCTGGGATGAACACTGAAGCTTTCTTT
>TRBV7-6|NA|many|TRBJ2-7
CASSRSDAPYEQYF
TGTGCCAGCAGCAGATCCGACGCTCCCTACGAGCAGTACTTC
>TRBV12-5|TRBD2|NA|TRBJ2-5
CASGLGLAGTQETQYF
TGTGCTAGTGGTTTGGGACTAGCGGGAACCCAAGAGACCCAGTACTTC
>TRBV11-1|NA|many|TRBJ1-2
CASSRISPGARYGYTF
TGTGCCAGCAGCCGCATTAGCCCCGGGGCGAGATATGGCTACACCTTC
>TRBV27|NA|few|TRBJ2-5
CASSFLGLVVGGGQQETQYF
TGTGCCAGCAGTTTCCTCGGACTAGTAGTTGGGGGGGGGCAACAAGAGACCCAGTACTTC
>TRBV2|TRBD1|many|TRBJ1-2
CASRSGTGGMLRGYTF
TGTGCCAGCAGGAGCGGGACAGGGGGCATGTTGCGTGGCTACACCTTC
>TRBV28|NA|many|TRBJ1-3
CASSSSPDIGSGNTIYF
TGTGCCAGCAGTTCCTCCCCGGACATAGGCTCTGGAAACACCATATATTTT
>TRBV28|TRBD1|many|TRBJ1-2
CASSLGTAVYGYTF
TGTGCCAGCAGCCTCGGGACAGCTGTCTATGGCTACACCTTC
>TRBV30|NA|NA|TRBJ1-1
CAWSMRRNTEAFF
TGTGCCTGGAGTATGAGGAGGAACACTGAAGCTTTCTTT
>TRBV28|NA|many|TRBJ2-7
CASRRTVYEQYF
TGTGCCAGCCGCCGGACAGTCTACGAGCAGTACTTC
>TRBV18|NA|few|TRBJ2-7
CASSPGVGGHQYEQYF
TGTGCCAGCTCACCTGGGGTGGGAGGACACCAGTACGAGCAGTACTTC
>TRBV28|NA|few|TRBJ1-6
CASSLPGTNSPLHF
TGTGCCAGCAGTCTCCCCGGGACTAATTCACCCCTCCACTTT
>TRBV6-2/TRBV6-3|NA|many|TRBJ1-1
CASSYGPGNTEAFF
TGTGCCAGCAGTTACGGGCCCGGGAACACTGAAGCTTTCTTT
>TRBV20-1|TRBD1|many|TRBJ1-1
CSAGQDLGWTEAFF
TGCAGTGCTGGACAGGATTTGGGGTGGACTGAAGCTTTCTTT
>TRBV4-1|TRBD2|few|TRBJ2-7
CASSQDLAGGTFYEQYF
TGCGCCAGCAGCCAAGATCTAGCGGGGGGCACGTTCTACGAGCAGTACTTC
>TRBV4-1|TRBD1|NA|TRBJ1-4
CASSQDLQGALSEKLFF
TGCGCCAGCAGCCAAGATCTGCAGGGGGCGCTAAGTGAAAAACTGTTTTTT
>TRBV20-1|TRBD1|many|TRBJ2-7
CSAPWTGAYYEQYF
TGCAGTGCTCCGTGGACAGGGGCCTACTACGAGCAGTACTTC
>TRBV28|TRBD1|NA|TRBJ1-1
CASSPLTGPVNTEAFF
TGTGCCAGCAGTCCATTGACAGGGCCGGTGAACACTGAAGCTTTCTTT
>TRBV2|TRBD1|many|TRBJ1-2
CASSESRQGGGYTF
TGTGCCAGCAGTGAGTCGAGACAGGGAGGAGGCTACACCTTC
>TRBV6-5|TRBD1|NA|TRBJ1-1
CASSYGRQGETEAFF
TGTGCCAGCAGTTACGGGCGACAGGGAGAAACTGAAGCTTTCTTT
>TRBV24-1|NA|many|TRBJ2-5
CATSDYRGTQYF
TGTGCCACCAGTGATTATAGGGGAACCCAGTACTTC
>TRBV7-3|NA|few|TRBJ2-7
CASSSGPGREQYF
TGTGCCAGCAGCTCGGGCCCAGGGAGGGAGCAGTACTTC
>TRBV5-1|NA|once|TRBJ1-1
CASSLVGTSNTEAFF
TGCGCCAGCAGCTTGGTCGGGACATCGAACACTGAAGCTTTCTTT
>TRBV28|NA|once|TRBJ1-2
CASSFGSGNYGYTF
TGTGCCAGCAGTTTTGGGAGCGGGAACTATGGCTACACCTTC
>TRBV7-2|TRBD2|few|TRBJ2-2
CASTSSGGRTGELFF
TGTGCCAGCACTTCTAGCGGGGGAAGGACCGGGGAGCTGTTTTTT
>TRBV20-1|NA|many|TRBJ1-2
CSARVNSLYGYTF
TGCAGTGCTAGAGTCAACAGTCTCTATGGCTACACCTTC
>TRBV6-1|TRBD2|many|TRBJ2-7
CASSEVRGGSDEQYF
TGTGCCAGCAGTGAAGTTCGGGGGGGCTCCGACGAGCAGTACTTC
>TRBV6-2/TRBV6-3|NA|few|TRBJ2-3
CASSATTDTQYF
TGTGCCAGCAGCGCCACCACAGATACGCAGTATTTT
>TRBV2|TRBD1|few|TRBJ1-2
CASMGTGNGYTF
TGTGCCAGCATGGGGACAGGGAATGGCTACACCTTC
>TRBV6-5|NA|NA|TRBJ2-7
CASSYSRVYEQYF
TGTGCCAGCAGTTACTCTCGGGTCTACGAGCAGTACTTC
>TRBV12-3/TRBV12-4|NA|many|TRBJ2-7
CASSPEGPPYEQYF
TGTGCCAGCAGTCCCGAGGGGCCCCCCTACGAGCAGTACTTC
>TRBV5-1|NA|many|TRBJ1-2
CASSLDGGPNYGYTF
TGCGCCAGCAGCTTGGATGGGGGGCCTAACTATGGCTACACCTTC
>TRBV6-4|NA|NA|TRBJ1-1
CASSDPRLDDTEAFF
TGTGCCAGCAGTGACCCGAGACTGGACGACACTGAAGCTTTCTTT
>TRBV6-2/TRBV6-3|NA|many|TRBJ1-2
CASRLQVNYGYTF
TGTGCCAGCAGACTACAAGTCAACTATGGCTACACCTTC
>TRBV27|TRBD1|many|TRBJ1-2
CASSLTGDTYGYTF
TGTGCCAGCAGTTTAACAGGGGATACCTATGGCTACACCTTC
>TRBV11-2|TRBD1|few|TRBJ2-7
CASSLTWDSSYEQYF
TGTGCCAGCAGCTTAACTTGGGACAGCTCCTACGAGCAGTACTTC
>TRBV5-1|NA|few|TRBJ1-1
CASSLVYGSKSAFF
TGCGCCAGCAGCTTGGTCTACGGATCGAAATCGGCTTTCTTT
>TRBV12-3/TRBV12-4|NA|many|TRBJ1-2
CASSSSYGYTF
TGTGCCAGCAGTTCATCGTATGGCTACACCTTC
>TRBV2|NA|few|TRBJ2-2
CASSGRDLINTGELFF
TGTGCCAGCAGTGGCCGGGACCTAATCAACACCGGGGAGCTGTTTTTT
>TRBV13|NA|NA|TRBJ2-7
CASSFTDKGSYEQYF
TGTGCCAGCAGCTTTACTGACAAAGGCTCCTACGAGCAGTACTTC
>TRBV7-8|NA|NA|TRBJ2-5
CASSPRAPSFSETQYF
TGTGCCAGCAGCCCCCGGGCTCCGAGCTTCTCAGAGACCCAGTACTTC
>TRBV6-1|NA|many|TRBJ2-7
CASSPAAIPGPYEQYF
TGTGCCAGCAGTCCCGCCGCGATCCCCGGGCCCTACGAGCAGTACTTC
>TRBV5-1|NA|NA|TRBJ2-5
CASHLGIQETQYF
TGCGCCAGCCATCTCGGGATCCAAGAGACCCAGTACTTC
>TRBV29-1|TRBD2|many|TRBJ2-5
CSVEGRRGVAGTQYF
TGCAGCGTTGAAGGGAGGAGGGGCGTAGCGGGAACCCAGTACTTC
>TRBV20-1|NA|few|TRBJ1-2
CSARGDRVLIRYTF
TGCAGTGCTAGAGGCGACAGAGTTTTAATTCGCTACACCTTC
>TRBV6-5|NA|many|TRBJ1-1
CASSYAETPNTEAFF
TGTGCCAGCAGTTACGCCGAGACCCCGAACACTGAAGCTTTCTTT
>TRBV5-8|NA|few|TRBJ2-2
CASSLGGLFTGELFF
TGTGCCAGCAGCTTGGGAGGGCTTTTCACCGGGGAGCTGTTTTTT